This T cell receptor beta chain was sequenced in a study of memory CD8 T cells in hepatitis C reinfection. Trimming removed 2 bases from V and 9 bases from J; junction bases left unmatched: 5. There are 13 residues in the CDR3. Germline CDR1 SGHVS, CDR2 FNYEAQ. Data came from immunoSEQ multiplex PCR; TCRdb stores just in-frame clones and leaves some out. The table records 35,000 to 50,000 clones, approximately 90% of them present only once. The time point was: peak reinfection, 3 to 8 weeks after reinfection detection. The sorted cells went straight to TCR sequencing with no prior in vitro expansion. This TCR came from a man between 18 and 35 years old with hepatitis C virus infection. This chain uses TRBV7-6 with TRBJ2-7; 9 nucleotides agree with TRBD2. Sequencing input: naive CD8+ T cells sorted from blood. CDR3 loop: CASSLNSAGGQYF. For the CDR3, the DNA is TGTGCCAGCAGCTTAAATTCAGCGGGAGGGCAGTACTTC.